The clone carrying this TCR beta chain was counted at least ten times. TCRdb analysed the reads with MiXCR anew, one entry per CDR3 protein. The data hold about 98,000 distinct CDR3 sequences, with more than 15% observed a single time. These data come from a study of T cell repertoires in cytomegalovirus infection. This CDR3 region has 14 residues. Trimming pared 3 bases from V and 10 bases from J, leaving 13 bases between. The V gene's germline CDR1 is SGHTA and CDR2 FQGNSA. The chain couples TRBV7-2 to TRBJ1-6, with D hard to call. The specimen was PBMCs. The clonotype originates from a human donor in good health (CMV status not recorded). Some clones in this sample may be carry-over from other donors' samples. CDR3 DNA sequence: TGTGCCAGCAGCTTGAGAGGGTCGGGCTCACCCCTCCACTTT. Its translation: CASSLRGSGSPLHF.